This T cell receptor beta chain derives from a study of control samples from healthy donors and cancer patients (dated by TCRdb to the early 2020s). In regard to this clone: It lacks a known antigen. One base away there is no much larger clone; base qualities are not given.

The CDR3 covers 16 residues, taking in both the cysteine and the phenylalanine. Here the CDR3 DNA is all that survives: 48 bases in frame from base 1. V and J are trimmed by 1 base and 5 bases, and the gene matches miss 9 bases of the junction. Based on the germline V gene, the CDR1 and CDR2 sequences are SGHDT and YYEEEE. Library preparation was by the immunoSEQ multiplex PCR assay. TCRdb holds this immuneACCESS table with in-frame rearrangements only. Some clones are missing; in checked studies, unresolved V genes explain under half, and the rest has no known cause. For this sample there are about 140,000 clones; about 90% appear just once. Under 9% of the sample rests with the top ten.

The receptor chain draws on TRBV5-6 and TRBJ2-5; 9 junctional bases match TRBD2. The sample comprised blood. The receptor was derived from a man aged 18-30 years in good health. The CDR3 region reads CASSLNRLAGYETQYF. In nucleotides, the sequence is TGTGCCAGCAGCTTGAATCGGCTAGCGGGGTACGAGACCCAGTACTTC.